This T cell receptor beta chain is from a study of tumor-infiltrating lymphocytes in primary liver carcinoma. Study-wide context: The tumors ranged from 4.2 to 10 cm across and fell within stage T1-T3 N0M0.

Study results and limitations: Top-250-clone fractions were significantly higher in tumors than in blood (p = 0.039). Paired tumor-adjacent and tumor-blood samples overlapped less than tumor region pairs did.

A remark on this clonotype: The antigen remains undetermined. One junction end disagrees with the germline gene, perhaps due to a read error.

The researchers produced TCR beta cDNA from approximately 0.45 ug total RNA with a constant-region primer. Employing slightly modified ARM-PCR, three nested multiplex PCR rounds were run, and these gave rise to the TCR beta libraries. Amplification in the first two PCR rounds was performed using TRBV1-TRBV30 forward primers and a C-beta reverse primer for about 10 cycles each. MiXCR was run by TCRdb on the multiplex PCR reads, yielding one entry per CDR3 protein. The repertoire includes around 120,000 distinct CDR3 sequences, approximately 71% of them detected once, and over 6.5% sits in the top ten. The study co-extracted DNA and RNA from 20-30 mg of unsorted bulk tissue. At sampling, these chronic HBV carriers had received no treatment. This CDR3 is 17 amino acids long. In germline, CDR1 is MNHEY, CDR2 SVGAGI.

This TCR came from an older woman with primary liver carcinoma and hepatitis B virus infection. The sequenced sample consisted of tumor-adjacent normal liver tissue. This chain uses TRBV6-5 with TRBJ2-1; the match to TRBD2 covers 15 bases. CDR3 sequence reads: CATSYSGGLAGGNEQLF. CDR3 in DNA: TGTGCCACCAGTTACTCCGGGGGACTAGCGGGAGGTAATGAGCAGTTATTC.